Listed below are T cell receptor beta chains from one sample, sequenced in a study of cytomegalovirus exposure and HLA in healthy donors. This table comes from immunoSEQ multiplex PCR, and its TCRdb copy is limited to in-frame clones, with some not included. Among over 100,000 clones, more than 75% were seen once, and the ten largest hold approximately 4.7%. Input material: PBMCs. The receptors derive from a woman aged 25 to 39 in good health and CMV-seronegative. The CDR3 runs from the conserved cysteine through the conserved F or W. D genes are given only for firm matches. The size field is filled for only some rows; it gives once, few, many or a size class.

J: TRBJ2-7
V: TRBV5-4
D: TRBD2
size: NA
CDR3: CASSYSAGDSYEQYF
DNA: TGTGCCAGCAGCTATAGCGCGGGGGACTCCTACGAGCAGTACTTC

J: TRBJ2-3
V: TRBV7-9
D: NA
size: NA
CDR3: CSSSSTRSSSTDTQYF
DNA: TGTTCCAGCAGCTCGACTCGTTCCTCTAGCACAGATACGCAGTATTTT

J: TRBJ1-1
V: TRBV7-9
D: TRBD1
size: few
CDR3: CASSKRDRGLNTEAFF
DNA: TGTGCCAGCAGCAAACGGGACAGGGGACTGAACACTGAAGCTTTCTTT

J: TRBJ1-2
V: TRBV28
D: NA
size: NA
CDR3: CASSPRAKAIGYTF
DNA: TGTGCCAGCAGTCCCCGAGCTAAAGCAATTGGCTACACCTTC

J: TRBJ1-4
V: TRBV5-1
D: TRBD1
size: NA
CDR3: CASSRTGVTNEKLFF
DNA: TGCGCCAGCAGCCGGACAGGGGTAACTAATGAAAAACTGTTTTTT

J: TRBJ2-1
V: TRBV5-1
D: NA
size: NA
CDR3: CASSLVVDNNEQFF
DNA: TGCGCCAGCAGCTTGGTGGTAGATAACAATGAGCAGTTCTTC

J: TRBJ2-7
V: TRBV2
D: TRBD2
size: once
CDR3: CASSLTSSNEQYF
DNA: TGTGCCAGCAGCCTGACTAGCTCCAACGAGCAGTACTTC

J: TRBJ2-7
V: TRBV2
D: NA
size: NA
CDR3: CASSEGGQTLYEQYF
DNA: TGTGCCAGCAGTGAAGGAGGACAGACGCTCTACGAGCAGTACTTC

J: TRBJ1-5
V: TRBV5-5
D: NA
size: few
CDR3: CASSLGAEPQHF
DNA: TGTGCCAGCAGCTTGGGGGCAGAGCCCCAGCATTTT

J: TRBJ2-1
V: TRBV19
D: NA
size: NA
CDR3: CASSMGHSNEQFF
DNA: TGTGCCAGTAGTATGGGCCACTCCAATGAGCAGTTCTTC

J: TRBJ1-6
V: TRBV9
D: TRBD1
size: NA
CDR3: CASSAQGAPLHF
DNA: TGTGCCAGCAGCGCACAGGGGGCCCCCCTCCACTTT

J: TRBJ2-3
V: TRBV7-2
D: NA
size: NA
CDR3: CASSLVNTDTQYF
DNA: TGTGCCAGCAGTCTAGTTAACACAGATACGCAGTATTTT

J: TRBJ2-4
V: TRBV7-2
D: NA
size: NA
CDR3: CASSLQGRLGKNIQYF
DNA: TGTGCCAGCAGCTTACAGGGGCGGCTCGGTAAAAACATTCAGTACTTC

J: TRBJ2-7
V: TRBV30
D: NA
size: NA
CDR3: CAWRAAPVYEQYF
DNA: TGTGCCTGGAGAGCCGCGCCGGTCTACGAGCAGTACTTC

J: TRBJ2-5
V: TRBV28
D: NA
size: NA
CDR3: CASSAGQPQETQYF
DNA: TGTGCCAGCAGTGCGGGACAGCCCCAAGAGACCCAGTACTTC

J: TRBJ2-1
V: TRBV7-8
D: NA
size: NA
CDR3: CASSLGGANEQFF
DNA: TGTGCCAGCAGCTTAGGAGGAGCCAATGAGCAGTTCTTC

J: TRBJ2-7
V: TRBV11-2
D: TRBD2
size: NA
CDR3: CASSSISGSRSYEQYF
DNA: TGTGCCAGCAGCTCTATTAGCGGGAGTCGATCCTACGAGCAGTACTTC

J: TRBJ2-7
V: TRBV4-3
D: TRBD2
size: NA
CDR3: CASSQSFSLAGGEQYF
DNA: TGCGCCAGCAGCCAATCTTTCTCACTAGCGGGGGGAGAGCAGTACTTC

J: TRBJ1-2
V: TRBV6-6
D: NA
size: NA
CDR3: CASSYSRSVTNYGYTF
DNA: TGTGCCAGCAGTTACTCGAGATCCGTAACTAACTATGGCTACACCTTC

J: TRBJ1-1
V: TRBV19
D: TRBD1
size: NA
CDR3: CASSIGRITGAWNTEAFF
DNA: TGTGCCAGTAGTATAGGCAGGATCACAGGGGCCTGGAACACTGAAGCTTTCTTT

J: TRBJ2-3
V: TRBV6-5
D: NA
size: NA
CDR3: CASSYSPGADTQYF
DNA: TGTGCCAGCAGTTACTCGCCAGGGGCGGATACGCAGTATTTT

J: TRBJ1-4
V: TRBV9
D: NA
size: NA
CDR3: CASSPGRGLEKLFF
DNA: TGTGCCAGCAGCCCCGGAAGGGGACTTGAAAAACTGTTTTTT

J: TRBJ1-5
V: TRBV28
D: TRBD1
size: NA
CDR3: CASSLLLTGGNSNQPQHF
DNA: TGTGCCAGCAGTTTACTCCTGACAGGGGGAAATAGCAATCAGCCCCAGCATTTT

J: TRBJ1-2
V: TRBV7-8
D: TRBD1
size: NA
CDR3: CASSSLEEGAGGYTF
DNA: TGTGCCAGCAGCTCGCTAGAGGAGGGGGCGGGTGGCTACACCTTC

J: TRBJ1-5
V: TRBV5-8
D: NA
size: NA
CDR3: CASSPLGRARHF
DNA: TGTGCCAGCAGCCCCCTTGGCAGGGCACGGCATTTT

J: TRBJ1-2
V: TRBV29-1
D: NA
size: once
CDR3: CSVNTGTHNYGYTF
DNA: TGCAGCGTTAATACCGGGACACACAACTATGGCTACACCTTC

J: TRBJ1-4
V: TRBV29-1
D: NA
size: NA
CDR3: CSATQGINEKLFF
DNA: TGCAGCGCAACGCAGGGAATTAATGAAAAACTGTTTTTT

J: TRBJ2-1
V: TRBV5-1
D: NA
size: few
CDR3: CASSYGQRNNEQFF
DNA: TGCGCCAGCAGCTATGGACAGCGCAACAATGAGCAGTTCTTC

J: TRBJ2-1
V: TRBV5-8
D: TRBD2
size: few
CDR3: CASSSGLADYNEQFF
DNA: TGTGCCAGCAGCTCGGGACTAGCGGACTACAATGAGCAGTTCTTC

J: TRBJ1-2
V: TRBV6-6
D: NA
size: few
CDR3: CASSSLWSYGYTF
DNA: TGTGCCAGCAGTTCGTTATGGAGCTATGGCTACACCTTC

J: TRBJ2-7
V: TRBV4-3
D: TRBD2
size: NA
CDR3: CASSQGLAGPYEQYF
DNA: TGCGCCAGCAGCCAAGGGCTAGCGGGGCCCTACGAGCAGTACTTC

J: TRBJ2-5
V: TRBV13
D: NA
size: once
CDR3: CASSLRDTQQETQYF
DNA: TGTGCCAGCAGCTTAAGGGACACGCAGCAAGAGACCCAGTACTTC

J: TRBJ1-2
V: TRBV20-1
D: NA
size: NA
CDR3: CSGAGNYGYTF
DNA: TGCAGTGGTGCGGGGAACTATGGCTACACCTTC

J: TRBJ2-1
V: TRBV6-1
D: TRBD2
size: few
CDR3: CASSEDGGGEFF
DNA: TGTGCCAGCAGTGAAGATGGTGGGGGGGAGTTCTTC